This is a list of T cell receptor beta chains from one sample in a study of T cell changes during pregnancy in multiple sclerosis. Here immunoSEQ multiplex PCR was the method, and the copy in TCRdb shows in-frame clones only, minus some. Of 45,000 to 60,000 clones in the sample, around 92% were seen once. The source material was peripheral blood, sampled after pregnancy. These receptors all stem from a female donor in good health, enrolled as a control in a pregnancy study. Both conserved end residues are part of each CDR3. The order of the fields is D gene, CDR3 length, V gene, J gene, CDR3 DNA, CDR3 protein. A D gene is named only where the DNA matches it firmly.

NA,15,TRBV6-6,TRBJ2-1,TGTGCCAGCAGTTATAGCGGATTCTCCTACAATGAGCAGTTCTTC,CASSYSGFSYNEQFF
NA,15,TRBV5-1,TRBJ1-1,TGCGCCAGCAGCTTTAACTTGGGGGAGGGTACTGAAGCTTTCTTT,CASSFNLGEGTEAFF
NA,14,TRBV28,TRBJ1-1,TGTGCCAGCAGTTTCGCGAGGCTAGGCACTGAAGCTTTCTTT,CASSFARLGTEAFF
TRBD1,13,TRBV25-1,TRBJ2-7,TGTGCCAGCAGTGGGACAGGTTTGAACGAGCAGTACTTC,CASSGTGLNEQYF
TRBD1,14,TRBV6-5,TRBJ1-2,TGTGCCAGCAGGAAAGGGACAGGGGATCATGGCTACACCTTC,CASRKGTGDHGYTF
NA,12,TRBV6-5,TRBJ2-1,TGTGCCAGCAGTGCCAGGTCTTCTGAGCAGTTCTTC,CASSARSSEQFF
NA,14,TRBV7-2,TRBJ2-3,TGTGCCAGCAGCTTAACGAGACAGACAGATACGCAGTATTTT,CASSLTRQTDTQYF
TRBD1,17,TRBV9,TRBJ1-6,TGTGCCAGCAGCGTATCAGTCAGGGACAGCCTCAATTCACCCCTCCACTTT,CASSVSVRDSLNSPLHF
NA,14,TRBV6-6,TRBJ2-5,TGTGCCAGCAGTTACCAGGCACTGCAAGAGACCCAGTACTTC,CASSYQALQETQYF
NA,13,TRBV5-1,TRBJ2-5,TGCGCCAGCAGCCCAGGGGGGAGGGAGACCCAGTACTTC,CASSPGGRETQYF
NA,14,TRBV7-8,TRBJ1-2,TGTGCCAGCAGCTTCAGGGCAATTATCTATGGCTACACCTTC,CASSFRAIIYGYTF
NA,14,TRBV6-5,TRBJ1-1,TGTGCCAGCAGGATCCAGGGGTCGAACACTGAAGCTTTCTTT,CASRIQGSNTEAFF